These 17 T cell receptor beta chains originate from one sample sequenced in a study of T cells in women clearing cervical HPV infection. Sequenced by immunoSEQ multiplex PCR; TCRdb stores in-frame clones only, minus some. This sample's table has about 39,000 clones. Material: blood buffy coat. Receptors originate from a woman aged 18-69 years with a cervical HPV16 infection that either progressed to CIN3+ or cleared (not recorded which).

As regards this clone: The read gets to within 3 residues of the CDR3 end, and the germline J gene fills in the rest. The chain recombines TRBV7-3 with TRBJ2-3; D unclear. Germline CDR1 is SGHTA and CDR2 is FQGTGA. Trimming removed 2 bases at V and 2 bases at J, with 8 bases between. The CDR3 totals 14 residues. The CDR3 sequence is CASSLGPDTDTQYF. CDR3 DNA (partial): TGTGCCAGCAGCTTAGGGCCCGACACAGATACG.

Regarding this clone: The CDR3 end falls 3 residues outside the read, so it is completed with the germline J gene. The chain has TRBV15 and TRBJ2-3; maybe TRBD2 (5 bases). Deletions cut 3 bases from V and 0 bases from J, with 10 bases between. The CDR3 is made up of 15 amino acids. Germline CDR1 reads LNHNV; CDR2 reads YYDKDF (reference sequence). The CDR3: CATSSVAPSTDTQYF. The part of the CDR3 DNA that was read is TGTGCCACCAGCAGTGTAGCGCCGAGCACAGATACG.

With respect to this clone: The observed sequence ends 3 residues before the CDR3 terminus, with the missing tail filled in from the germline J gene. The chain has TRBV7-7 and TRBJ2-1, with a possible D match to TRBD1 (5 bases). This CDR3 is 13 amino acids long. Trimming stripped 1 base from V and 4 bases from J, with 5 bases between. Germline V gene sequence: CDR1 SSHAT, CDR2 FNYEAQ (reference sequence). The CDR3 DNA, read in part, is TGTGCCAGCAGCTTAGACAGGTACAATGAG. This translates into CASSLDRYNE. From start to end, the CDR3 is CASSLDRYNEQFF.

A note on this clone: The read halts 3 residues ahead of the CDR3 end, with the missing end drawn from the germline J gene. This rearrangement joins TRBV20-1 to TRBJ2-2; a weak D match, TRBD2 (6 bases). This CDR3 spans 15 amino acids. Germline CDR1 DFQATT, CDR2 SNEGSKA (reference sequence). V lost 1 base and J lost 2, with 11 bases in between. The sequenced CDR3 bases are TGCAGTGCTAGAGGGAGGCGGGATAACACCGGGGAG. It yields the protein CSARGRRDNTGE. In full, the CDR3 reads CSARGRRDNTGELFF.

A remark on this clone: With the read ending 3 residues before the CDR3 end, the germline J gene is used to fill in that end. The rearrangement joins TRBV20-1 to TRBJ2-7, with TRBD1 matching over 9 bases. V lost 3 bases, J lost 1 base, and 7 bases stayed unmatched. Per the germline V gene, CDR1 is DFQATT and CDR2 is SNEGSKA (reference sequence). The CDR3 runs to 15 residues. CDR3 residues: CSARDRGWRSYEQYF. CDR3 DNA, as far as it was read: TGCAGTGCTAGGGACAGGGGATGGCGGTCCTACGAG.

Comment on this clone: From the germline J gene comes the end of the CDR3, since the read stops 3 residues before it. The chain links TRBV12-5 to TRBJ1-5; 7 bases match TRBD1. From germline, CDR1 is LGHNT and CDR2 FRNRAP. CDR3 size: 12 residues. The trim removed 6 bases at V and 7 bases at J, leaving 3 bases unmatched. The DNA read from the CDR3 is TGTGCTAGTGGGACGGGACAGCAGCCC. It is translated as CASGTGQQP. The CDR3, in full, reads CASGTGQQPQHF.

Of note for this clone: The missing CDR3 end, 3 residues past where the read stops, is filled in from the germline J gene. This rearrangement joins TRBV7-9 to TRBJ1-2, with D perhaps matching TRBD1 (6 bases). CDR1 and CDR2 from the germline V gene are SEHNR and FQNEAQ (reference sequence). The CDR3 has 14 amino acids. CDR3 region: CASSLGAGVDDYTF. The sequenced part of the CDR3 DNA is TGTGCCAGCAGCTTAGGGGCAGGGGTGGACGAC. Looking up the rest from reference TRBV7-9 and TRBJ1-2 gives the full variable domain: DTGVSQNPRHKITKRGQNVTFRCDPISEHNRLYWYRQTLGQGPEFLTYFQNEAQLEKSRLLSDRFSAERPKGSFSTLEIQRTEQGDSAMYLCASSLGAGVDDYTFGSGTRLTVV.

Worth noting for this clone: The read ends 3 residues before the CDR3 terminus; that terminus is restored from the germline J gene. This chain uses TRBV20-1 with TRBJ2-7; TRBD1 matches at 10 bases. The V gene's germline CDR1 is DFQATT and CDR2 SNEGSKA (reference sequence). The junction had 9 bases not matched to a gene; V was cut back by 1 base and J by 3 bases. The CDR3 spans 16 residues. The chain's CDR3 is CSARVEGQGTFYEQYF. The part of the CDR3 DNA that was read is TGCAGTGCTAGAGTTGAGGGACAGGGGACCTTCTACGAG.

To note about this clone: The missing CDR3 end, 3 residues past where the read stops, is filled in from the germline J gene. This chain joins TRBV6-2 or TRBV6-3 and TRBJ1-5, with TRBD1 matching over 9 bases. V dropped 5 bases and J dropped 4; count of bases not matched to a gene: 6. The length of the CDR3 is 15 residues. CDR1 and CDR2 from the germline V gene are MNHEY and SVGEGT. The CDR3 is CASSGTGGRNQPQHF. Incomplete CDR3 DNA: TGTGCCAGCAGTGGTACAGGGGGCCGGAATCAGCCC.

Of note for this clone: Read coverage stops 3 residues before the CDR3 terminus; the germline J gene supplies the remainder. This sequence joins TRBV19 and TRBJ2-4, with D possibly matching TRBD1 (7 bases). This CDR3 region has 18 residues. The germline V gene has CDR1 LNHDA and CDR2 SQIVND (reference sequence). The V end lost 5 bases, the J end lost 6 bases, and 26 bases lay between the germline ends. The CDR3 reads CASSSPGGSTGITNIQYF. The CDR3 DNA, read in part, is TGTGCCAGTAGTTCGCCCGGGGGATCGACAGGGATCACAAACATT. Filled out from reference TRBV19 and TRBJ2-4, the complete variable domain reads DGGITQSPKYLFRKEGQNVTLSCEQNLNHDAMYWYRQDPGQGLRLIYYSQIVNDFQKGDIAEGYSVSREKKESFPLTVTSAQKNPTAFYLCASSSPGGSTGITNIQYFGAGTRLSVL.

Details on this clone: The read gets to within 3 residues of the CDR3 end, and the germline J gene fills in the rest. The rearrangement links TRBV5-1 to TRBJ2-6; 7 nucleotides line up with TRBD1. CDR1 is SGHRS and CDR2 is YFSETQ in the germline V gene. The CDR3 totals 18 residues. V gave up 6 bases and J gave up 0 bases; unmatched junction bases: 12. This CDR3 reads CASTLGQVQSSGANVLTF. The DNA read from the CDR3 is TGCGCCAGCACACTAGGACAGGTTCAGTCCTCTGGGGCCAACGTC.

Comments on this clone: The read comes to an end 3 residues before the CDR3 does, leaving the germline J gene to fill in the end. The rearrangement joins TRBV30 to TRBJ1-1; D may be TRBD1 (5 bases). The CDR3 length is 13 residues. V was trimmed by 0 bases and J by 3 bases, leaving 8 bases between them. Germline V lookup: CDR1 GTSNPN, CDR2 SVGIG (reference sequence). The covered CDR3 bases are TGTGCCTGGAGTGTACGCAGGGACACTGAA. The encoded protein is CAWSVRRDTE. The complete CDR3 reads CAWSVRRDTEAFF.

A word on this clone: The CDR3 end lies 3 residues beyond the end of the read and is filled in from the germline J gene. The chain links TRBV7-8 to TRBJ2-3; 9 bases line up with TRBD1. Germline V gives CDR1 SGHVS, CDR2 FQNEAQ. V was clipped by 5 bases and J by 2 bases; unmatched bases: 8. The CDR3 spans 16 residues. CDR3 bases read: TGTGCCAGCAGCGTCCGGGACAGGGTATTCACAGATACG. Translation: CASSVRDRVFTDT. The whole CDR3 region reads CASSVRDRVFTDTQYF.

CDR3 region: CASSAWTSGKDEQYF. Incomplete CDR3 DNA: TGTGCCAGCAGCGCCTGGACTAGCGGGAAGGACGAG. The rearrangement joins TRBV7-9 to TRBJ2-7; 12 bases match TRBD2. The CDR3 is cut off 3 residues early in the read; its end comes from the germline J gene. The CDR3 runs 15 residues. In germline, CDR1 is SEHNR, CDR2 FQNEAQ (reference sequence). V lost 5 bases, J lost 5 bases, and 7 bases stayed unmatched.

CDR3 DNA (partial): TGTGCCTGGAGCGCGACCGGGGAG. Its protein is CAWSATGE. The full CDR3 protein is CAWSATGELFF. The rearrangement uses TRBV30 and TRBJ2-2; D is uncertain. The read is 3 residues too short to cover the CDR3 end, so that end is filled in from the germline J gene. This CDR3 has 11 residues. V lost 3 bases to trimming and J lost 5 bases, with 4 bases between them. Germline CDR1 reads GTSNPN; CDR2 reads SVGIG (reference sequence).

As for this clone: The read ends 3 residues early relative to the CDR3; the germline J gene fills the gap. V and J are TRBV9 and TRBJ1-2, with D maybe TRBD1 (6 bases). Germline CDR1 is SGDLS and CDR2 is YYNGEE. V gave up 1 base and J gave up 1 base, with 17 bases separating them. The CDR3 totals 17 residues. CDR3 in amino acids: CASSVNRAQGYNYGYTF. The sequenced part of the CDR3 DNA is TGTGCCAGCAGCGTAAATCGTGCGCAGGGGTATAACTATGGC.

As regards this clone: The CDR3 extends 3 residues past the end of the read, so its final part is completed from the germline J gene. The rearrangement joins TRBV5-1 to TRBJ1-5, with D maybe TRBD1 (5 bases). Germline-derived CDR1 and CDR2 are SGHRS and YFSETQ. V was shortened by 4 bases and J by 4 bases, with 12 bases between the two germline ends. The CDR3 contains 14 residues. CDR3 protein: CASSETVWNQPQHF. The CDR3 DNA, read in part, is TGCGCCAGCAGCGAGACAGTCTGGAATCAGCCC.